This T cell receptor beta chain was sequenced for a study of blood T cell repertoires in COVID-19. Original processing notes: Reference gene primers were amplified, and this amplification served to estimate nucleated cell counts. Clones were read by immunoSEQ multiplex PCR, and TCRdb kept only the in-frame ones, dropping some. V and J calls plus clone size are reproduced from that table; the DNA served to infer D and trimming. Among fewer than 110,000 clones listed, more than 80% were seen once. This clone was found a few times. The germline V and J ends were trimmed by 6 bases and 14 bases, with 16 bases remaining between them. Germline V CDR1 and CDR2: DFQATT, SNEGSKA (reference sequence). The CDR3 covers 11 residues.

The chain joins TRBV20-1 to TRBJ1-4, with a tentative D call TRBD1 (6 bases). This receptor was taken from a woman aged 55-70 years with acute or convalescent COVID-19. Sequenced material: peripheral blood. The CDR3 reads CSANQGPFLFF. In nucleotides, the CDR3 is TGCAGTGCAAATCAGGGGCCCTTCCTGTTTTTT.